This T cell receptor beta chain was captured by sequencing in a study of cytomegalovirus exposure and HLA in healthy donors (dated 2017 in TCRdb). For the wider study: An earlier analysis of a few hundred of the donors reported about 300 Gb of sequence data and approximately 120 million unique TCR beta sequences obtained from around 190 million T cells. All discovery cohort repertoires had been generated using a single sequencing platform. HLA typing covered class I and class II loci at four-digit resolution. Among under 450 genotyped donors of the cohort, an average of about 240,000 unique TCR beta nucleotide sequences were sequenced per donor, about a sixth of them non-productive. The study profiled the T cell repertoires of some 610 subjects by immunosequencing and related them to cytomegalovirus serostatus. In an earlier analysis of 550 to 700 of the donors, high-throughput TCR beta sequencing was used to judge whether each TCR beta V gene segment behaved as functional or pseudogenic. Donor age, sex, ethnicity and CMV serostatus were collected together with the repertoire data. To predict cytomegalovirus infection status, the study combined high-throughput TCR immunosequencing, statistical association of individual TCRs with disease status, and machine learning. Along with the approximately 650-subject first cohort, a separate validation cohort of around 120 different subjects was used. The number of typed donors differed by locus: about 620-640 for A, B, C, DRB1 and DQB1; roughly 510 for DQA1; over 600 for DPA1; and some 430 for DPB1. A later genetic analysis took genome-wide SNP genotypes for about 60% of the roughly 670 donors and used that subset as a discovery cohort. Because of strong linkage in the cohort, five DR-DQ haplotypes were treated as single units for association and clustering. Rather than using new phenotypic data, the later analysis identified candidate immune exposures from TCR beta sequences and from how often those sequences occurred across donors. An early release covering roughly 640 HLA-typed donors comprised approximately 290 gigabases of sequencing data and around 85 million unique TCR sequences. The study aimed to test whether signatures of past pathogen exposure could be identified by cataloging public T cell receptors. Among the roughly 400 genotyped donors, about 83% belonged to the genetic ancestry cluster associated with self-reported Caucasian donors. A later analysis re-analyzed previously published TCR beta repertoires from approximately 700 donors and added high-resolution HLA genotyping to study TCR occurrence patterns. The research as a whole found: A total of fewer than 200 TCR beta chains were listed by the study as associated with cytomegalovirus. According to a later analysis, parvovirus B19, influenza, CMV and Epstein-Barr virus appeared linked to several top co-occurrence clusters. In a later analysis, around 15,000 TCR beta sequences were associated with specific HLA alleles at a false discovery rate of 0.05. In this cohort, only TCR beta chains were sequenced, and detectable features were limited by the absence of alpha or paired-chain data. The authors suggested that the approach could potentially be generalized to other disease states and immunological phenotypes. According to a later genetic analysis, donors in an Asian-associated ancestry cluster had fewer N-insertions in productive TCRs than the approximately 670-donor mean. In a later analysis, HLA-associated TCR beta chains showed more clonal expansion and lower generation probabilities than non-associated chains that were equally common. A further reported finding was that TCR beta sequences accurately predicted the HLA-A and HLA-B alleles for most subjects in the first cohort. Broadly in line with IMGT annotations, most TCR beta V segments showed up in productive rearrangements about 87% or about 30% of the time in an earlier analysis of some 590 of the donors. The only immune exposure information available for the cohort was CMV serostatus. A few of the identified cytomegalovirus-associated TCR beta chains were confirmed in vitro to be specific for cytomegalovirus antigens. Correlated functional status among segregating V segments might be attributable to linkage disequilibrium, but an unknown experimental factor could not be ruled out. The classifier was reported to diagnose cytomegalovirus status with high specificity and sensitivity in both the original cohort and the validation cohort. Presence/absence analyses assumed roughly uniform sequencing depth across donors, an assumption that may not hold. Because the 87-base-pair reads could not distinguish some IMGT-functional V segments, including TRBV6-2 and TRBV6-3, those segments were excluded. Most TCR sequences were observed very rarely across donors, whereas some public TCRs were present in many individuals. Approximately 16 rarely observed V segments, including chromosome 9 orphons, were excluded from the earlier analysis of several hundred of the donors because counts were too low. A group of highly shared sequence variants was considered likely to be a technical artifact of the sequencing pipeline. According to a later analysis, most CMV-associated TCR beta chains appeared to be HLA-restricted, and the HLA associations seemed to be driven largely by CMV exposure. An association between a missense DCLRE1C variant and V-gene and J-gene trimming of TCR beta chains was found in a later genetic analysis and replicated in an independent cohort. Assigning TCR associations to individual alleles was difficult when HLA alleles, especially DR and DQ, strongly co-occurred. Because HLA typing was unavailable for some donors at each locus, only the typed subset was used in association tests. According to a later analysis, TCR association rates differed among HLA loci, with DRB1 alleles showing the most associated TCRs and HLA-C alleles showing the fewest.

The germline V gene gives CDR1 as MGHRA and CDR2 as YSYEKL. The CDR3, from cysteine to phenylalanine, totals 15 residues. This entry keeps only the CDR3 DNA: 45 bases, framed from base 1. Trimmed from V: 3 bases; trimmed from J: 4 bases; junction bases lacking a gene match: 6. The library was produced with the immunoSEQ multiplex PCR assay. For the multiplex PCR, a mixture combining 60 forward primers for TCR Vbeta segments and 13 reverse primers for TCR Jbeta segments was used. A multiplex PCR assay on genomic DNA amplified the CDR3 region of rearranged TCR beta genes. Amplified TCR beta libraries were sequenced as 87-base-pair reads on the Illumina HiSeq System. Concerning the study's data processing: Across the 500 to 850 repertoires, a later analysis counted 80 million or so unique TCR beta chains, about 10 million of which were shared by at least two donors. Raw reads were error-corrected and collapsed into unique sequences with a nearest-neighbor algorithm that merged closely related sequences to remove PCR and sequencing errors. V, D and J gene segments were assigned by aligning CDR3 sequences to IMGT reference sequences. For a sequence to be retained, at least a six-nucleotide match to both a V gene segment and a J gene segment was required. Rearrangements were called productive when the CDR3 lacked stop codons and stayed in frame with V and J; all others were non-productive. CDR3 was defined according to IMGT convention as the region running from the second conserved V-encoded cysteine to the conserved J-encoded phenylalanine. In an earlier analysis of 500 to 650 of the donors, sequences lacking an unambiguous match to a single V gene segment were excluded. An earlier analysis of 587 of the donors classified V segments as functional when productive rearrangements were above 56.7% and as segregating when the standard deviation between donors was above 5%. To diagnose cytomegalovirus status from the catalog of TCR beta chain sequences, a statistical classification framework was built. V and J gene assignment, in a later analysis, came from comparing TCR nucleotide sequences with IMGT/GENE-DB human TR gene sequences. A later analysis assigned CDR3 sequences and most-parsimonious VDJ recombination scenarios with the TCRdist pipeline. In a later analysis, each TCR beta chain was defined by its CDR3 amino acid sequence together with its V-gene family, and reads without a unique V-gene family were excluded. As a way to deal with suspected cross-contamination and a sequencing artifact, a later analysis dropped over 550 nucleotide sequences that were highly shared and had low generation probability. A later analysis calculated a clonal expansion index for each public chain from normalized within-repertoire ranks of inferred template counts. In a later analysis, generation probabilities were computed with a VDJ recombination model fitted to out-of-frame rearrangements, and the resulting probabilities were checked against IGoR. In a later analysis, hypergeometric tests were used to score TCR-TCR, TCR-HLA and TCR-CMV co-occurrence, with a repertoire-size bias correction applied to TCR pairs. False discovery rates were estimated in a later analysis by permuting HLA or CMV assignments 20 times. A later analysis grouped co-occurring TCRs with DBSCAN, adding TCRdist sequence similarity when clustering within HLA-allele-positive subsets. Co-occurrence clustering excluded repertoires with fewer than 30,000 or more than 120,000 public chains, plus five with anomalous nucleotide sharing. The source is immuneACCESS, and TCRdb retained only in-frame sequences with V and J called. Part of the clones is not carried over; for the studies checked, unresolved V genes explain less than half of this, and the remainder is unexplained. V, J and clone size are taken as reported in that table, and D and trimming were inferred from the DNA itself. Across this sample there are about 100,000 clones, with about 83% seen only once. Of the sample, roughly 5% is held by the ten largest clones.

With respect to this clone: The antigen this receptor binds is unknown. Within one base of it there is no much larger clone, and no base qualities were kept.

In total, approximately 700 healthy bone marrow donors made up the cohort. At the time of sampling, all cohort members were nominally healthy, though unrecorded immune exposures were likely present. The donor was CMV seropositive and belonged to the group of a few hundred seropositive cohort members. A peripheral blood sample was provided by each donor, and peripheral blood mononuclear cells were used for TCR beta sequencing. Genomic DNA extraction from the blood cell samples was performed with the Qiagen DNeasy Blood Extraction Kit. The receptor was isolated from a female donor in good health and CMV-seropositive. Sequencing input: PBMCs. The chain employs TRBV4-1 and TRBJ2-3; 8 junctional bases match TRBD2. In nucleotides, the sequence is TGCGCCAGCAGCCATTCGCGGGGGGACTCAGATACGCAGTATTTT. It is translated as CASSHSRGDSDTQYF.